A single TCR beta chain is shown here with its context. These data are taken from a study of T cells in Graves' hyperthyroidism and ophthalmopathy. The germline gives CDR1 DFQATT, CDR2 SNEGSKA (reference sequence). The germline V and J ends were trimmed by 4 bases and 2 bases, with 9 bases remaining between them. The CDR3 runs to 13 residues. RNA transcripts provided the source from which TCR beta CDR3 regions were amplified. The primer set for the first-round RT-PCR of the TCR CDR3 was HTBI. TCRdb re-called the multiplex PCR reads through MiXCR, storing one row per CDR3 protein. In the table there are about 330,000 distinct CDR3 sequences, roughly an eighth of which are singletons.

The sequenced sample was blood. This receptor was obtained from a woman in her 40s with Graves' ophthalmopathy. The rearrangement uses TRBV20-1 and TRBJ2-1; D may match TRBD1 or TRBD2 (5 bases each). Here the CDR3 reads CSAIPGPYNEQFF. In DNA form, the CDR3 reads TGCAGTGCTATCCCGGGGCCCTACAATGAGCAGTTCTTC.